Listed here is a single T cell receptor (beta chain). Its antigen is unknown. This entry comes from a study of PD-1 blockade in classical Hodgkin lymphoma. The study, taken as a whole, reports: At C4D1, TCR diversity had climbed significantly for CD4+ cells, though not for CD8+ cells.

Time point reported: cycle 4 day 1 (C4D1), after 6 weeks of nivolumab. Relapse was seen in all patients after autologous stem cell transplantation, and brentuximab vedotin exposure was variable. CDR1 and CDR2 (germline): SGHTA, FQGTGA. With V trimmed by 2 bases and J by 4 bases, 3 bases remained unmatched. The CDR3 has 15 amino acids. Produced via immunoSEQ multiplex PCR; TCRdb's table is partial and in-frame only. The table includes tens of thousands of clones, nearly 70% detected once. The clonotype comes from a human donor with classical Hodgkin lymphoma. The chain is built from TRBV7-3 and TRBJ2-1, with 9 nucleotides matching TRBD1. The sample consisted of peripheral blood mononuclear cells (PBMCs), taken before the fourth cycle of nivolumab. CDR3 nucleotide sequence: TGTGCCAGCAGCTTAGGACAGGGGCTATACAATGAGCAGTTCTTC. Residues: CASSLGQGLYNEQFF. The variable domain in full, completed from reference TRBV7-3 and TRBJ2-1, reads GAGVSQTPSNKVTEKGKYVELRCDPISGHTALYWYRQSLGQGPEFLIYFQGTGAADDSGLPNDRFFAVRPEGSVSTLKIQRTERGDSAVYLCASSLGQGLYNEQFFGPGTRLTVL.